The entry below gives a single TCR beta chain sequence along with its context. It may be a read error: a sequence one base away is much more abundant. Unique molecular identifiers were built into the TCRbeta library. TCRdb independently ran MiXCR on the PCR reads; one entry per CDR3 protein. Of fewer than 550,000 distinct CDR3 sequences in the sample, under 13% were seen once. Trimming removed 4 bases from V and 7 bases from J, with 11 bases in between. The CDR3 has 13 amino acids. Germline V gene data show CDR1 as SGHRS and CDR2 as YFSETQ. This record belongs to a study of T-cell reconstitution after alpha-beta-depleted transplantation in children.

The chain recombines TRBV5-1 with TRBJ2-2; possible D gene TRBD1, 6 bases. The source was PBMCs from the stem cell graft donor, collected from the stem cell graft. This sequence was found in a human donor who donated a stem cell graft to a child with acute myeloid leukemia. CDR3 bases: TGCGCCAGCAGCGTCAGGGGTGGCGGGGAGCTGTTTTTT. Protein product: CASSVRGGGELFF.